Detailed here is one T cell receptor (beta chain). This record comes from a study of blood T cell repertoires in COVID-19. Turning to the study itself: COVID-19 samples from acute and convalescent phases originated in the United States, Italy and Spain.

Here immunoSEQ multiplex PCR was the method, and the copy in TCRdb shows in-frame clones only, minus some. The sample has over 150,000 clones, 70% to 80% seen once. The trim removed 4 bases at V and 4 bases at J, leaving 17 bases unmatched. Germline V gene lookup returns CDR1 SGHNT and CDR2 YYREEE (reference sequence). The CDR3 is made up of 18 amino acids. This chain joins TRBV5-4 and TRBJ1-1; 9 nucleotides agree with TRBD1. The clonotype was recovered from a man in his sixties with acute or convalescent COVID-19. Sequenced: peripheral blood. CDR3 loop: CASSASLGQGISITEAFF. In DNA, the CDR3 is TGTGCCAGCAGCGCCTCCCTAGGACAGGGGATTTCGATCACTGAAGCTTTCTTT.